This T cell receptor beta chain was found in a study of shared clonotypes between healthy human individuals. A note on this clone: Its antigen is unidentified. This sample includes further DNA sequences coding for the same CDR3.

Regarding the study as a whole: Sampling was confined to blood; repertoires within tissues likely differ.

CD45RO-negative cells were positively selected for CCR7, leaving out terminally differentiated effector memory CD45RA+ cells. The study enrolled healthy HIV-negative adults without recent acute infections or vaccinations as donors. Unmatched junction bases numbered 1, after V lost 1 base and J lost 6 bases. Germline loops: CDR1 SGHVS, CDR2 FQNEAQ. The CDR3 contains 14 residues. Generated by immunoSEQ multiplex PCR, the TCRdb table keeps only in-frame clones and is missing some. The sample includes about 2 million clones, just under 95% of them seen just once. Sequencing used naive CD8+ T cells sorted from blood. This receptor was identified in a man younger than 30 in good health. The chain uses TRBV7-8 and TRBJ1-5; 9 bases align to TRBD1. Here the CDR3 reads CASSLGQGVQPQHF. CDR3 DNA sequence: TGTGCCAGCAGCTTAGGACAGGGGGTTCAGCCCCAGCATTTT.